This entry lists 28 T cell receptor beta chains sequenced from one sample in a study of T cells after yellow fever vaccination. Via MiXCR, TCRdb re-called the 5' RACE reads, giving one row per CDR3 protein. The sample carries around 500,000 distinct CDR3 sequences, 21% recorded once. The sample in question was PBMCs, obtained approximately 20 days after the first yellow fever vaccination. The source is a man younger than 30 who received the YFV17D yellow fever vaccine.

This clonotype has only a few counts. The V call is TRBV18, the J call TRBJ1-5; 8 bases map to TRBD1. The CDR3 is 16 residues long. V dropped 4 bases and J dropped 3; count of bases not matched to a gene: 8. Germline CDR1 KGHSH, CDR2 LQKENI. CDR3 in amino acids: CASSLGTGRANQPQHF. The CDR3 DNA sequence: TGTGCCAGCTCACTTGGGACAGGAAGGGCCAATCAGCCCCAGCATTTT.

This clonotype was detected a few times. The CDR3 region is CASSQDPAGYGYTF. The CDR3 DNA reads TGCGCCAGCAGCCAAGACCCCGCTGGATATGGCTACACCTTC. The chain joins TRBV4-1 to TRBJ1-2; no definite D call. The CDR3 runs 14 residues. Germline V gene lookup returns CDR1 MGHRA and CDR2 YSYEKL. V lost 0 bases and J lost 5, with 10 bases in between.

This clonotype has more than one count but fewer than ten. The gene calls are TRBV29-1 and TRBJ2-5; TRBD2 matches 9 bases. CDR3 length: 15 residues. V lost 1 base and J lost 3; bases outside the gene matches: 6. Germline V CDR1 and CDR2: SQVTM, ANQGSEA. CDR3 residues: CSVEVPGGGEETQYF. The CDR3 bases are TGCAGCGTTGAAGTGCCGGGCGGGGGGGAAGAGACCCAGTACTTC.

The chain joins TRBV11-2 to TRBJ2-5; the D gene could be TRBD1 or TRBD2 (6 bases each). From germline, CDR1 is SGHAT and CDR2 FQNNGV. With 5 bases removed from V and 3 bases from J, the gap between germline ends came to 16 bases. The CDR3 has 15 residues. As DNA, the CDR3 is TGTGCCAGCAGCCACGCGGAGGGGGGCAAAGAGACCCAGTACTTC. It specifies CASSHAEGGKETQYF.

The V gene is TRBV7-9, the J gene TRBJ1-4; TRBD1 agrees at 7 bases. The V gene's germline CDR1 is SEHNR and CDR2 FQNEAQ (reference sequence). The CDR3 is 15 residues long. The V gene end was trimmed by 8 bases and the J gene end by 4 bases; junction bases not matched to a gene: 10. The CDR3, as DNA: TGTGCCAGCGCGCGGGGGGACAGCCTTAATGAAAAACTGTTTTTT. Translated: CASARGDSLNEKLFF.

The chain has TRBV7-8 and TRBJ2-3; D call uncertain. The CDR3 contains 20 residues. Germline assignment: CDR1 SGHVS and CDR2 FQNEAQ. Between the trimmed V and J ends, which lost 5 bases and 1 base, there was a span of 28 bases. The CDR3 region has the DNA TGTGCCAGCAGCGTATACCGGGCCCCCATTCCCCAAATAGGCACAGATACGCAGTATTTT. Translation: CASSVYRAPIPQIGTDTQYF.

The chain uses TRBV3-1 and TRBJ1-1; 9 bases align to TRBD1. The CDR3 spans 14 residues. The trim removed 5 bases at V and 5 bases at J, leaving 6 bases unmatched. CDR1 is LGHDT and CDR2 is YNNKEL in the germline V gene (reference sequence). CDR3 DNA sequence: TGTGCCAGCAGCTCGTACAGGGGGCAGACTGAAGCTTTCTTT. Residues: CASSSYRGQTEAFF. Using reference TRBV3-1 and TRBJ1-1 for the parts outside the CDR3, the full variable domain is DTAVSQTPKYLVTQMGNDKSIKCEQNLGHDTMYWYKQDSKKFLKIMFSYNNKELIINETVPNRFSPKSPDKAHLNLHINSLELGDSAVYFCASSSYRGQTEAFFGQGTRLTVV.

This chain links TRBV9 with TRBJ2-1, with TRBD1 matching over 7 bases. V shed 2 bases, J shed 9 bases, and the junction held 8 bases outside the gene matches. This CDR3 has 14 amino acids. Looked up from germline, CDR1 is SGDLS and CDR2 is YYNGEE. CDR3 sequence reads: CASSVGLPGGEQFF. The CDR3 DNA is TGTGCCAGCAGCGTTGGACTCCCAGGGGGTGAGCAGTTCTTC. The whole variable domain, remainder taken from reference TRBV9 and TRBJ2-1, is DSGVTQTPKHLITATGQRVTLRCSPRSGDLSVYWYQQSLDQGLQFLIQYYNGEERAKGNILERFSAQQFPDLHSELNLSSLELGDSALYFCASSVGLPGGEQFFGPGTRLTVL.

This clonotype was detected only a few times. The gene calls are TRBV11-2 and TRBJ1-6, with D unresolved. Trimming cost V 3 bases and J 1 base, with 7 bases left between them. Germline lookup yields CDR1 SGHAT and CDR2 FQNNGV. CDR3 size: 15 residues. CDR3 in amino acids: CASSFSVSYNSPLHF. CDR3 nucleotide sequence: TGTGCCAGCAGCTTTTCGGTTTCCTATAATTCACCCCTCCACTTT.

This chain joins TRBV11-2 and TRBJ2-3; TRBD2 is a possible D gene (6 bases). The CDR3 covers 16 residues. Looked up from germline, CDR1 is SGHAT and CDR2 is FQNNGV. The ends were cut back, 8 bases at V and 6 bases at J, with 24 bases in the middle. CDR3 residues: CASRDLLLGGGDTQYF. The CDR3 nucleotides read TGTGCCAGCCGGGACCTCCTTCTGGGGGGTGGGGATACGCAGTATTTT.

There are a few counts of this clonotype. The V and J genes are TRBV11-1 and TRBJ1-2, with 9 bases lining up with TRBD1. The CDR3 is 19 amino acids. V shed 1 base, J shed 4 bases, and the junction held 16 bases outside the gene matches. Germline values: CDR1 SGHAT, CDR2 FQDESV (reference sequence). Here the CDR3 DNA reads TGTGCCAGCAGCTTAGTCCAAGGGACAGGGAAGCCCATCAGCTATGGCTACACCTTC. This translates into CASSLVQGTGKPISYGYTF.

The chain is built from TRBV2 and TRBJ2-7, with 7 positions matching TRBD1. Germline V gene data show CDR1 as SNHLY and CDR2 as FYNNEI. The CDR3 is 13 residues long. CDR3 region: CASREGTDYEQYV. The CDR3, as DNA: TGTGCCAGCAGGGAAGGGACAGACTACGAGCAGTACGTC.

This clonotype was found a few times. This chain connects TRBV5-1 to TRBJ1-5; possible D gene TRBD1, 5 bases. The V gene's germline CDR1 is SGHRS and CDR2 YFSETQ. The CDR3 has 14 amino acids. The V and J ends lost 0 bases and 11 bases respectively, with 15 bases between them. CDR3 protein: CASSLASGLGAQHF. As DNA, the CDR3 is TGCGCCAGCAGCTTGGCGTCCGGATTGGGGGCCCAGCATTTT.

This chain uses TRBV6-5 with TRBJ1-1, with 7 bases aligning to TRBD1. Trimming took 4 bases from V and 1 from J; bases not matched to a gene: 6. CDR3 length: 15 residues. Germline assignment: CDR1 MNHEY and CDR2 SVGAGI. CDR3 nucleotides: TGTGCCAGCAGTTCGCAGGGGGAGCCGAACACTGAAGCTTTCTTT. Translating gives CASSSQGEPNTEAFF.

This clonotype was seen only a few times. The chain combines TRBV20-1 with TRBJ1-4; tentatively, D is TRBD1 (5 bases). The V gene lost 7 bases and the J gene lost 5 bases, with 14 bases spanning the gap. CDR3 length: 13 residues. The germline V gene encodes CDR1 DFQATT and CDR2 SNEGSKA (reference sequence). The CDR3 is CSGRAGGNEKLFF. CDR3 DNA: TGCAGTGGAAGGGCCGGGGGGAATGAAAAACTGTTTTTT.

This clonotype has just a few counts. The chain couples TRBV18 to TRBJ1-5; 8 nucleotides agree with TRBD1. Germline lookup yields CDR1 KGHSH and CDR2 LQKENI. The CDR3 extends over 15 amino acids. J lost 4 bases, V lost 2 bases, and 4 bases had no gene match. The CDR3 spells CASSPGTGYNQPQHF. Here the CDR3 DNA reads TGTGCCAGCTCACCAGGGACAGGTTATAATCAGCCCCAGCATTTT.

This clonotype was picked up a small number of times. The chain is built from TRBV4-3 and TRBJ1-1; the D gene is possibly TRBD1 (5 bases). The CDR3 is made up of 15 amino acids. V lost 4 bases, J lost 1 base, and 13 bases lay in between. From germline, CDR1 is LGHNA and CDR2 YSLEER. CDR3 DNA sequence: TGCGCCAGCAGCCGAGTTGGGACGGCGAACACTGAAGCTTTCTTT. This codes for CASSRVGTANTEAFF.

The chain carries TRBV20-1 and TRBJ2-5; D might be TRBD1 (5 bases). This CDR3 contains 14 residues. The V gene's germline CDR1 is DFQATT and CDR2 SNEGSKA (reference sequence). Trimming pared 6 bases from V and 5 bases from J, leaving 19 bases between. The CDR3 region is CSAQDTGSVETQYF. In nucleotides, the CDR3 is TGCAGTGCACAGGACACCGGGTCCGTCGAGACCCAGTACTTC.

This clonotype was counted at least ten times. J is TRBJ2-3 and V is TRBV7-9; D remains ambiguous. Trimming took 5 bases from V and 0 from J, leaving 9 bases between them. Germline V gives CDR1 SEHNR, CDR2 FQNEAQ (reference sequence). The CDR3 is 14 residues long. The DNA of the CDR3 is TGTGCCAGCAGCAACAGTTATAGCACAGATACGCAGTATTTT. Its protein is CASSNSYSTDTQYF.

This clonotype occurred a few times. This chain uses TRBV4-1 with TRBJ2-7; possibly TRBD1 for D (6 bases). The CDR3 sequence is 14 residues long. From germline, CDR1 is MGHRA and CDR2 YSYEKL. V lost 0 bases and J lost 6, with 12 bases in between. Written as DNA, the CDR3 is TGCGCCAGCAGCCAAGAGCACAGGGAGACCGAGCAGTACTTC. Its protein product is CASSQEHRETEQYF.

The rearrangement joins TRBV5-4 to TRBJ2-5; D ambiguous. Germline-derived CDR1 and CDR2 are SGHNT and YYREEE (reference sequence). The V end lost 0 bases, the J end lost 1 base, and 10 bases lay between the germline ends. This CDR3 has 15 residues. CDR3 sequence: CASSLAITVQETQYF. CDR3 in DNA: TGTGCCAGCAGCTTGGCGATCACAGTCCAAGAGACCCAGTACTTC.

The sample holds a few counts of this clonotype. This rearrangement joins TRBV20-1 to TRBJ1-6; weak D call: TRBD1 (6 bases). CDR3 size: 14 residues. V gave up 6 bases and J gave up 0 bases, with 9 bases separating them. Looked up from germline, CDR1 is DFQATT and CDR2 is SNEGSKA (reference sequence). The CDR3 is CSADRSSYNSPLHF. CDR3 nucleotides: TGCAGTGCCGACAGGAGCTCCTATAATTCACCCCTCCACTTT.

This chain joins TRBV5-5 and TRBJ2-1; D is uncertain. Between the trimmed V and J ends, which lost 4 bases and 8 bases, there was a span of 13 bases. The CDR3 contains 13 residues. From germline, CDR1 is SGHKS and CDR2 YYEKEE (reference sequence). As DNA, the CDR3 is TGTGCCAGCAGCCTGTCCGGTGGGCATGAGCAGTTCTTC. Translation: CASSLSGGHEQFF.

This clonotype was counted only a few times. The chain has TRBV5-1 and TRBJ1-1, with unresolved D. The CDR3 is made up of 15 amino acids. Germline values: CDR1 SGHRS, CDR2 YFSETQ. Trimming stripped 0 bases from V and 7 bases from J, with 16 bases between. The CDR3 sequence: CASSLVFGEIDEAFF. As DNA, the CDR3 is TGCGCCAGCAGCTTGGTGTTCGGGGAAATAGATGAAGCTTTCTTT.

A note on this clonotype: One end of the junction is discordant with germline, which a read error may explain. The chain combines TRBV7-7 with TRBJ2-5, with D possibly matching TRBD1 (6 bases). The germline V gene encodes CDR1 SSHAT and CDR2 FNYEAQ (reference sequence). The CDR3 sequence is 16 residues long. DNA for the CDR3: TGTGCTAGCAGCTTAGGCGGACAGCCTCAATCGGAGACCCAGTACTTC. Translation: CASSLGGQPQSETQYF.

This clonotype has just a few counts. This chain connects TRBV9 to TRBJ1-3, with D hard to call. This CDR3 is 15 amino acids long. V was clipped by 3 bases and J by 0 bases, with 10 bases between them. Looked up from germline, CDR1 is SGDLS and CDR2 is YYNGEE. The DNA for the CDR3 is TGTGCCAGCAGCGGAAGGCAGAGCTCTGGAAACACCATATATTTT. Its protein product is CASSGRQSSGNTIYF.

The chain recombines TRBV5-1 with TRBJ2-3; TRBD2 might be the D (7 bases). V lost 6 bases and J 2 bases, leaving 10 bases between the germline ends. Germline lookup yields CDR1 SGHRS and CDR2 YFSETQ. CDR3 length: 13 amino acids. CDR3 coding DNA: TGCGCCAGCAAGGGGGGGGACACAGATACGCAGTATTTT. Translating it yields CASKGGDTDTQYF.

The chain recombines TRBV30 with TRBJ2-7; no clear D. The CDR3 has 10 residues. Per the germline V gene, CDR1 is GTSNPN and CDR2 is SVGIG (reference sequence). Trimming removed 2 bases from V and 7 bases from J, with 6 bases in between. CDR3 loop: CAWSTNEQYF. The CDR3 region has the DNA TGTGCCTGGAGTACAAATGAGCAGTACTTC.